This T cell receptor beta chain stems from a study of post-analysis software for immune sequencing data (dated by TCRdb to about 2015). At the level of the whole study: Recorded disease courses included relapsing-remitting, secondary progressive and progressive-relapsing multiple sclerosis, with some patients lacking subtype annotation. A subset of samples was prepared in parallel using single-end sample barcoding, then pooled and co-amplified after Illumina adapter ligation. Patient repertoires were compared against around twelve previously published healthy control repertoires from donors aged 6 to 25 years.

Results the study describes overall, beyond this receptor: Compared with controls, multiple sclerosis patients had significantly lower normalized Chao1 diversity, a finding suggesting substantial peripheral T-cell clonal expansion. When samples were clustered directly using the F measure, samples prepared in the same batch co-clustered strongly, which prompted a batch-effect correction. The multiple sclerosis patient group was slightly younger than the control group. Significantly higher frequencies in patients than in controls were found for about five TRBV segments, including TRBV5-6, TRBV5-1 and TRBV20-1.

This clonotype occurred once. Its recognized antigen is unknown. Per-nucleotide qualities are absent, and no much larger clonotype sits a single base away. A read on its own is weak evidence. To demonstrate the VDJtools post-analysis software, TCR beta repertoires were profiled from the peripheral blood of some 12 young patients with multiple sclerosis. The multiple sclerosis patients were children and adolescents between roughly 6 and 17 years of age. The method was PCR. Instrument on record: Illumina HiSeq 2500. To reduce PCR and sequencing biases, unique molecular identifiers were built into the TCR beta cDNA libraries. Per 1 to 10 million input T cells, approximately 500,000 cDNA molecules were obtained, such that each molecule approximated one T cell. The patient libraries were prepared and sequenced using the same protocol as the earlier healthy control dataset. Within a given batch, samples were prepared together, multiplexed and sequenced on the same HiSeq lane. The authors' pipeline ran thus. MIGEC was used to process the raw barcoded reads, and molecular identifier groups with only a single read were discarded before consensus assembly and CDR3 extraction. Clonotype tables were post-analysed with VDJtools, normalizing diversity by down-sampling all datasets to the smallest sample size. Repertoire overlap clustering matched CDR3 amino acid but not nucleotide sequences to correct batch-related cross-sample contamination. TCRdb reanalyzed the raw reads on its own, using fastp at Q25 for trimming and MiXCR for clone calling, and kept in-frame beta chains. One record per CDR3 amino acid sequence lists the most common genes and DNA. None of the V and J calls come from the authors' own analysis; TCRdb made them. This sample is represented by approximately 180,000 distinct CDR3 sequences; approximately 30% of them were singletons. Over 1.2% of the sample comes from the top ten.

The CDR3, from cysteine to phenylalanine, totals 15 residues. The sequence is cut down to CDR3 DNA, 45 bases in frame from base 1. Germline trimming: 6 bases from V, 11 bases from J; junction bases outside gene matches: 18. The TCR sequence derives from a girl aged 5 to 17 with multiple sclerosis. Material for sequencing was blood. The sequence is built from TRBV12-3 or TRBV12-4 and TRBJ2-7; 8 junctional bases match TRBD1. The CDR3 region: CASSPGQGIYRREYF. The DNA sequence is as follows: TGTGCCAGCAGCCCCGGACAGGGAATATACAGGAGGGAGTACTTC.